This T cell receptor (beta chain) was identified in a study of T-cell reconstitution after alpha-beta-depleted transplantation in children. During its preparation, the TCRbeta library received unique molecular identifiers. TCRdb processed the PCR reads anew with MiXCR; each CDR3 protein has one entry. The data show about 600,000 distinct CDR3 sequences, 8% to 11% seen once. Germline lookup yields CDR1 SGHTA and CDR2 FQGNSA. V lost 5 bases and J 2 bases, leaving 13 bases between the germline ends. The CDR3 runs 14 residues. This clonotype was found many times. The V gene is TRBV7-2, the J gene TRBJ2-7; D gene uncertain. The sequence came from a human donor who donated a stem cell graft to a child with acute myeloid leukemia. Source: PBMCs from the stem cell graft donor, taken from the stem cell graft. In DNA, the CDR3 is TGTGCCAGCAGCCCGGCGTTGGGAACCTACGAGCAGTACTTC. This sequence encodes CASSPALGTYEQYF.